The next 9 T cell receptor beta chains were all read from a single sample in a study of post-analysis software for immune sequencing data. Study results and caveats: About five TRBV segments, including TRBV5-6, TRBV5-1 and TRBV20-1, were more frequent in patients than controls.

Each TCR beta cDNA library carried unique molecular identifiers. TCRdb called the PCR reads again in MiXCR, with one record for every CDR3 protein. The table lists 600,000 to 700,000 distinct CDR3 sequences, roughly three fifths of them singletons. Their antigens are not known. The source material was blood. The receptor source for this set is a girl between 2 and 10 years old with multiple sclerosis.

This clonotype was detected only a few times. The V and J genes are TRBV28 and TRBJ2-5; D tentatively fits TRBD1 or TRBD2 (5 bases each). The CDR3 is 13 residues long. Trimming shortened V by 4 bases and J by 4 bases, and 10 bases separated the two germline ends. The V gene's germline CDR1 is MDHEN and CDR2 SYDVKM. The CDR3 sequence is CASSSGTLETQYF. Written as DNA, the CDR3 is TGTGCCAGCAGTTCCGGGACCTTAGAGACCCAGTACTTC.

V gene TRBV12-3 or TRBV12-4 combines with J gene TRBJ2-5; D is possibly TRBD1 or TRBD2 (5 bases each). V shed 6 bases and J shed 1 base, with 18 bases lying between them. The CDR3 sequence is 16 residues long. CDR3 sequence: CASRGRGAQVQETQYF. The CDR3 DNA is TGTGCCAGCAGGGGGCGAGGGGCCCAGGTCCAAGAGACCCAGTACTTC.

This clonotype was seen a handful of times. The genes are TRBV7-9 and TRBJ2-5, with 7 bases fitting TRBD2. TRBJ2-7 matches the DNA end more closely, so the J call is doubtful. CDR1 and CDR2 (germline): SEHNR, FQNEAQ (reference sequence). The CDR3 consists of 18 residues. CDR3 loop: CASSLAIMGGIGTHEQYF. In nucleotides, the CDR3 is TGTGCCAGCAGCTTAGCTATCATGGGGGGGATAGGGACCCACGAGCAGTACTTC.

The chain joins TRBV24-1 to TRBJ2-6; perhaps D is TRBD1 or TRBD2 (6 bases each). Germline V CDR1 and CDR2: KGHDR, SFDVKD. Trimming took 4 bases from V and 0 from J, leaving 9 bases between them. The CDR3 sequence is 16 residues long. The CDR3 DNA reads TGTGCCACCAGTGACGGAGGGGGCTCTGGGGCCAACGTCCTGACTTTC. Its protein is CATSDGGGSGANVLTF.

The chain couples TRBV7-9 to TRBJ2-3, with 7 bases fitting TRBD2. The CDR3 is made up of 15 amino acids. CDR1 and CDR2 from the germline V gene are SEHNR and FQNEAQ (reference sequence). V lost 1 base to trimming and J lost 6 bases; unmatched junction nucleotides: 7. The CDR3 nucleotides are TGTGCCAGCAGCTTAGGGGCAGGGAGGGGCGATACGCAGTATTTT. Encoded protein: CASSLGAGRGDTQYF.

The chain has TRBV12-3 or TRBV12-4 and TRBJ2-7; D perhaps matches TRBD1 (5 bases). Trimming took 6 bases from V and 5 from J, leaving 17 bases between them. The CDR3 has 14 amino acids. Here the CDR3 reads CASSQPSRGHEQYF. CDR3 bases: TGTGCCAGCAGCCAACCTTCAAGGGGCCACGAGCAGTACTTC.

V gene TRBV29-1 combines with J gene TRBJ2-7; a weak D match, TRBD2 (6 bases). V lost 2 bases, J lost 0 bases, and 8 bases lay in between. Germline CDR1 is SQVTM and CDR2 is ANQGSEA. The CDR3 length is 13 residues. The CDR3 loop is CSVEIGSSYEQYF. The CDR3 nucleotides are TGCAGCGTTGAAATCGGGAGCTCCTACGAGCAGTACTTC.

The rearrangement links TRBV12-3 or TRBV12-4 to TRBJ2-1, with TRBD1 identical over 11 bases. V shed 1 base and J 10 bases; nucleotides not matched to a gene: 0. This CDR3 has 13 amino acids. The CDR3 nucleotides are TGTGCCAGCAGTTTAGGGACAGGGGGCGAGCAGTTCTTC. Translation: CASSLGTGGEQFF.

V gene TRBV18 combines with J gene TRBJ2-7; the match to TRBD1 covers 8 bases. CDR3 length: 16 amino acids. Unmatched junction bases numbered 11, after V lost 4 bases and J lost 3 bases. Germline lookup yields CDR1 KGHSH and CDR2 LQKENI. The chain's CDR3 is CASSLKTGTGNYEQYF. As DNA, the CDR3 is TGTGCCAGCTCACTAAAGACCGGGACAGGAAACTACGAGCAGTACTTC. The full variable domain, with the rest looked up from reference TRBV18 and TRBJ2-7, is NAGVMQNPRHLVRRRGQEARLRCSPMKGHSHVYWYRQLPEEGLKFMVYLQKENIIDESGMPKERFSAEFPKEGPSILRIQQVVRGDSAAYFCASSLKTGTGNYEQYFGPGTRLTVT.